These 25 T cell receptor beta chains originate from one sample sequenced in a study of T cells in localized non-small cell lung cancer. Produced via immunoSEQ multiplex PCR; TCRdb's table is partial and in-frame only. Of tens of thousands of clones listed, over 75% were seen once; the top ten hold about 20%. Sequencing used peripheral blood, obtained before any cancer treatment. These receptors came from a female donor over 55 with stage II squamous cell lung carcinoma.

The chain joins TRBV7-6 to TRBJ2-2; D uncertain. Per germline, CDR1 SGHVS and CDR2 FNYEAQ. The ends were cut back, 6 bases at V and 1 base at J, with 0 bases in the middle. The CDR3 contains 11 residues. Here the CDR3 DNA reads TGTGCCAGCAGGAACACCGGGGAGCTGTTTTTT. It yields the protein CASRNTGELFF.

This clone was seen just once. The chain couples TRBV7-9 to TRBJ1-2, with TRBD1 matching 7 bases. The CDR3 extends over 13 amino acids. From germline, CDR1 is SEHNR and CDR2 FQNEAQ (reference sequence). The V segment lost 5 bases and the J segment 5 bases; nucleotides outside the gene matches: 5. The CDR3 reads CASSRQGDYGYTF. In nucleotides, the CDR3 is TGTGCCAGCAGCCGTCAGGGGGATTATGGCTACACCTTC.

This chain joins TRBV5-1 and TRBJ2-3; TRBD2 matches at 7 bases. The trim removed 0 bases at V and 1 base at J, leaving 2 bases unmatched. Germline CDR1 reads SGHRS; CDR2 reads YFSETQ. The CDR3 covers 15 residues. CDR3 sequence reads: CASSLALAGTDTQYF. Here the CDR3 DNA reads TGCGCCAGCAGCTTGGCCCTAGCGGGCACAGATACGCAGTATTTT. Based on the CDR3 plus reference TRBV5-1 and TRBJ2-3, the full variable domain is KAGVTQTPRYLIKTRGQQVTLSCSPISGHRSVSWYQQTPGQGLQFLFEYFSETQRNKGNFPGRFSGRQFSNSRSEMNVSTLELGDSALYLCASSLALAGTDTQYFGPGTRLTVL.

The chain joins TRBV7-4 to TRBJ2-6; no clear D. Germline CDR1 reads SGHVT; CDR2 reads SQSDAQ. Trimming took 4 bases from V and 5 from J, leaving 9 bases between them. CDR3 length: 14 amino acids. The CDR3 sequence: CASSSQSRANVLTF. The CDR3, as DNA: TGTGCCAGCAGCTCACAAAGTCGGGCCAACGTCCTGACTTTC.

CDR3 in amino acids: CASSFRRTSNTGELFF. The DNA for the CDR3 is TGTGCCAGCAGCTTTCGCCGGACCTCGAACACCGGGGAGCTGTTTTTT. J is TRBJ2-2 and V is TRBV7-3; D not resolved. V was shortened by 3 bases and J by 0 bases, with 11 bases between the two germline ends. Germline V gives CDR1 SGHTA, CDR2 FQGTGA. The CDR3 consists of 16 residues.

The rearrangement uses TRBV7-9 and TRBJ1-2; D gene unclear. Looked up from germline, CDR1 is SEHNR and CDR2 is FQNEAQ (reference sequence). The V gene lost 1 base and the J gene lost 2 bases, with 2 bases spanning the gap. The CDR3 is made up of 12 amino acids. Here the CDR3 reads CASSLGNYGYTF. The CDR3 nucleotides read TGTGCCAGCAGCTTAGGGAACTATGGCTACACCTTC.

The J gene is TRBJ2-7, the V gene TRBV6-5, with unresolved D. The CDR3 runs 15 residues. The V gene's germline CDR1 is MNHEY and CDR2 SVGAGI. Trimming took off 7 bases at V and 0 bases at J, with 16 bases between the two ends. The CDR3 bases are TGTGCCAGCACTAAGGATGGCAGGTTCTCCTACGAGCAGTACTTC. Its protein is CASTKDGRFSYEQYF.

This chain uses TRBV10-3 with TRBJ2-7, with TRBD1 as a possible D gene (5 bases). The CDR3 sequence is 12 residues long. Trimming stripped 8 bases from V and 5 bases from J, with 13 bases between. Germline CDR1 reads ENHRY; CDR2 reads SYGVKD. The CDR3 here is CAIRRGSDEQYF. DNA for the CDR3: TGTGCCATCCGAAGGGGAAGCGACGAGCAGTACTTC.

This clone appeared a single time. The chain combines TRBV5-1 with TRBJ2-1; TRBD1 matches at 7 bases. Germline assignment: CDR1 SGHRS and CDR2 YFSETQ. V lost 0 bases and J lost 4; bases outside the gene matches: 7. The CDR3 contains 16 residues. The CDR3 sequence: CASSLGSIQGYNEQFF. The CDR3 DNA reads as TGCGCCAGCAGCTTGGGCTCCATACAGGGGTACAATGAGCAGTTCTTC.

This chain uses TRBV4-2 with TRBJ2-7; 10 nucleotides align to TRBD1. V trimming: 4 bases; J trimming: 0 bases; junction bases outside the gene matches: 0. The CDR3 spans 14 residues. In germline, CDR1 is LGHNA, CDR2 YNFKEQ. This CDR3 reads CASSRDRGSYEQYF. The CDR3 bases are TGTGCCAGCAGCCGGGACAGGGGCTCCTACGAGCAGTACTTC.

The rearrangement uses TRBV6-6 and TRBJ1-1; D unclear. The germline CDR1 and CDR2 sequences are MNHNY and SVGAGI (reference sequence). Between the trimmed V and J ends, which lost 8 bases and 0 bases, there was a span of 7 bases. This CDR3 comprises 12 residues. Here the CDR3 DNA reads TGTGCCAGCGGCCGACTGAACACTGAAGCTTTCTTT. Its protein is CASGRLNTEAFF.

The chain's CDR3 is CASSEAGGLNSPLHF. The CDR3 DNA reads as TGTGCCAGCAGTGAAGCGGGGGGGCTCAATTCACCCCTCCACTTT. The J gene is TRBJ1-6, the V gene TRBV6-1; weak D call: TRBD1 (6 bases). The CDR3 has 15 amino acids. Looked up from germline, CDR1 is MNHNS and CDR2 is SASEGT. V was shortened by 0 bases and J by 7 bases, with 10 bases between the two germline ends.

V is TRBV6-6 and J is TRBJ1-2; D is possibly TRBD1 (5 bases). Germline CDR1 MNHNY, CDR2 SVGAGI (reference sequence). The CDR3 spans 12 residues. V dropped 6 bases and J dropped 2 bases, with 7 bases sitting between them. CDR3 in DNA: TGTGCCAGCAGAGGGGTGAACTATGGCTACACCTTC. Its protein is CASRGVNYGYTF.

There are a few counts of this clone. V usage is TRBV11-3 and J usage is TRBJ2-7, with 11 bases lining up with TRBD2. CDR1 is SGHNT and CDR2 is YENEEA in the germline V gene. CDR3 length equals 18 residues. J lost 4 bases, V lost 2 bases, and 13 bases had no gene match. CDR3 bases: TGTGCCAGCAGCTTACCCCCGACTAGCGGGGAGTCCTCTTACGAGCAGTACTTC. Its translation: CASSLPPTSGESSYEQYF.

The V and J genes are TRBV2 and TRBJ1-4; no clear D. The CDR3 loop spans 16 amino acids. Germline loops: CDR1 SNHLY, CDR2 FYNNEI. V dropped 1 base and J dropped 10 bases, with 19 bases sitting between them. CDR3 sequence: CASSEDVRTKPVKLFF. As DNA, the CDR3 is TGTGCCAGCAGTGAAGATGTGAGGACCAAACCTGTAAAACTGTTTTTT. The full variable domain, with the rest looked up from reference TRBV2 and TRBJ1-4, is EPEVTQTPSHQVTQMGQEVILRCVPISNHLYFYWYRQILGQKVEFLVSFYNNEISEKSEIFDDQFSVERPDGSNFTLKIRSTKLEDSAMYFCASSEDVRTKPVKLFFGSGTQLSVL.

The V and J genes are TRBV7-2 and TRBJ2-7, with D unclear. CDR3 length equals 11 residues. Germline-derived CDR1 and CDR2 are SGHTA and FQGNSA. V lost 5 bases to trimming and J lost 0 bases, with 2 bases between them. CDR3 coding DNA: TGTGCCAGCAGCACCTCCTACGAGCAGTACTTC. Its protein product is CASSTSYEQYF.

This clone has a single count. The rearrangement uses TRBV5-8 and TRBJ1-5; TRBD1 is a possible D gene (6 bases). The length of the CDR3 is 15 residues. Germline CDR1 and CDR2: SGHTS and YDEGEE. With 3 bases removed from V and 7 bases from J, the gap between germline ends came to 17 bases. The CDR3 loop is CASSSPQGKLQPQHF. DNA for the CDR3: TGTGCCAGCAGCTCACCCCAGGGGAAGTTGCAGCCCCAGCATTTT.

The chain recombines TRBV7-2 with TRBJ1-3; 7 positions agree with TRBD1. The germline V gene encodes CDR1 SGHTA and CDR2 FQGNSA. After removal of 2 bases from V and 4 bases from J, the junction contained 2 bases not matched to a gene. This CDR3 has 14 residues. The CDR3 coding sequence is TGTGCCAGCAGCTTAAGGGGACAGGGAAACACCATATATTTT. Translation gives CASSLRGQGNTIYF.

This clone showed up just once. This chain links TRBV5-1 with TRBJ1-4; D is uncertain. V lost 3 bases and J 7 bases, leaving 10 bases between the germline ends. The CDR3 runs 13 residues. Germline CDR1 and CDR2: SGHRS and YFSETQ. The CDR3 is CASSWKGGEKLFF. The CDR3 DNA is TGCGCCAGCAGCTGGAAGGGCGGTGAAAAACTGTTTTTT.

V gene TRBV9 combines with J gene TRBJ1-3, with a possible D match to TRBD1 (6 bases). This CDR3 is 17 amino acids long. CDR1 is SGDLS and CDR2 is YYNGEE in the germline V gene. Trimming removed 0 bases at V and 4 bases at J, with 17 bases between. The CDR3 coding sequence is TGTGCCAGCAGCGTAGGATTGGCAGGGGTAGAAGGAAACACCATATATTTT. It specifies CASSVGLAGVEGNTIYF.

This CDR3 reads CASSYGAGDGYTF. As DNA, the CDR3 is TGTGCCAGCAGTTACGGGGCAGGGGATGGCTACACCTTC. The rearrangement uses TRBV6-6 and TRBJ1-2, with D possibly being TRBD1 (6 bases). The CDR3 totals 13 residues. Germline V CDR1 and CDR2: MNHNY, SVGAGI (reference sequence). V lost 2 bases to trimming and J lost 6 bases, with 10 bases between them.

V gene TRBV28 combines with J gene TRBJ1-4; D not certain. Between the trimmed V and J ends, which lost 7 bases and 4 bases, there was a span of 4 bases. Germline CDR1 is MDHEN and CDR2 is SYDVKM. CDR3 size: 11 residues. CDR3 in amino acids: CASTYNEKLFF. The CDR3, as DNA: TGTGCCAGCACCTATAATGAAAAACTGTTTTTT.

The rearrangement joins TRBV5-1 to TRBJ1-2, with TRBD1 matching over 7 bases. The CDR3 length is 13 residues. Germline CDR1 SGHRS, CDR2 YFSETQ. V was pared by 2 bases and J by 2 bases, with 0 bases of the junction left unmatched. CDR3 region: CASSLQGNYGYTF. The DNA for the CDR3 is TGCGCCAGCAGCTTACAGGGGAACTATGGCTACACCTTC.

The chain recombines TRBV4-3 with TRBJ1-4; D unclear. This CDR3 has 13 residues. Trimming cost V 0 bases and J 7 bases, with 6 bases left between them. Germline values: CDR1 LGHNA, CDR2 YSLEER. In nucleotides, the CDR3 is TGCGCCAGCAGCCAAGATTATGGTGAAAAACTGTTTTTT. This gives the protein CASSQDYGEKLFF.

This rearrangement joins TRBV13 to TRBJ1-1, with D possibly TRBD1 on 5 matching bases. The CDR3 covers 14 residues. Trimming stripped 0 bases from V and 8 bases from J, with 13 bases between. In germline, CDR1 is PRHDT, CDR2 FYEKMQ (reference sequence). The CDR3: CASSLGRRELEAFF. The CDR3 DNA reads as TGTGCCAGCAGCTTAGGCCGCAGGGAACTGGAAGCTTTCTTT.